This passage covers 14 T cell receptor beta chains from one sample sequenced in a study of vaccination and CD4 T cells after COVID-19. No antigen has been identified for these receptors. The Oncomine TCR Beta short-read assay was what sequenced the DNA obtained from cultured CD4+ T cells. Each CDR3 protein gets one entry after TCRdb re-called the PCR reads with MiXCR. The repertoire holds about 17,000 distinct CDR3 sequences, with roughly 56% as singletons. As to treatment: approximately 9-day PBMC culture with coronavirus spike peptide pools or control peptides (ViraFEST assay). The sequenced material came from CD4+ T cells from blood, cultured in vitro. The receptor set was obtained from a human donor who had recovered from COVID-19.

The chain couples TRBV6-1 to TRBJ2-7; tentatively, D is TRBD2 (5 bases). V was clipped by 5 bases and J by 7 bases, with 12 bases between them. This CDR3 contains 12 residues. Germline V gene sequence: CDR1 MNHNS, CDR2 SASEGT. This CDR3 reads CASSQSGEEQYF. The CDR3, as DNA: TGTGCCAGCAGTCAGTCCGGGGAGGAGCAGTACTTC.

The V gene is TRBV7-2, the J gene TRBJ2-2, with TRBD2 matching 10 bases. The germline CDR1 and CDR2 sequences are SGHTA and FQGNSA. The CDR3 is 16 residues long. The J segment lost 6 bases and the V segment lost 2 bases, leaving 6 bases of the junction unmatched. The CDR3 region is CASSLNSGRAAGELFF. In DNA form, the CDR3 reads TGTGCCAGCAGCTTAAACAGCGGGAGGGCCGCCGGGGAGCTGTTTTTT.

The gene calls are TRBV20-1 and TRBJ1-1, with D maybe TRBD1 (5 bases). The CDR3 has 14 amino acids. With 3 bases removed from V and 4 bases from J, the gap between germline ends came to 15 bases. CDR1 is DFQATT, CDR2 SNEGSKA, per germline (reference sequence). The CDR3 DNA follows: TGCAGTGCTAGGTTCGACAGAATGGGCACTGAAGCTTTCTTT. Translated, it gives CSARFDRMGTEAFF.

This clonotype was seen only a few times. This chain joins TRBV20-1 and TRBJ2-3; D not resolved. The germline CDR1 and CDR2 sequences are DFQATT and SNEGSKA (reference sequence). V lost 5 bases to trimming and J lost 1 base, with 4 bases between them. This CDR3 is 11 amino acids long. The CDR3 DNA is TGCAGTGCTCACCGCACAGATACGCAGTATTTT. Translation: CSAHRTDTQYF.

V is TRBV6-5 and J is TRBJ1-6, with D possibly matching TRBD1 (5 bases). The CDR3 consists of 15 residues. Germline loops: CDR1 MNHEY, CDR2 SVGAGI. V was cut by 2 bases and J by 10 bases, with 15 bases left in between. CDR3 in DNA: TGTGCCAGCAGTTACAACAGCGACAGTGCATCACCCCTCCACTTT. Amino acid sequence: CASSYNSDSASPLHF.

The rearrangement links TRBV7-3 to TRBJ2-2, with D unresolved. CDR1 is SGHTA, CDR2 FQGTGA, per germline. V dropped 5 bases and J dropped 7 bases, with 8 bases sitting between them. The CDR3 loop spans 12 amino acids. CDR3 sequence reads: CASSVRGGELFF. CDR3 DNA: TGTGCCAGCAGCGTTAGAGGCGGGGAGCTGTTTTTT.

The V and J genes are TRBV15 and TRBJ2-7; 9 nucleotides agree with TRBD2. The V and J ends lost 1 base and 4 bases, in that order; junction bases with no gene match: 2. This CDR3 spans 14 amino acids. Germline lookup yields CDR1 LNHNV and CDR2 YYDKDF (reference sequence). CDR3 in DNA: TGTGCCACCAGCAGAGGTAGCGGGAGTTACGAGCAGTACTTC. This encodes CATSRGSGSYEQYF.

V is TRBV20-1 and J is TRBJ1-2, with 8 bases that match TRBD1. CDR1 DFQATT and CDR2 SNEGSKA come from the germline V gene (reference sequence). CDR3 length equals 16 residues. V shed 1 base and J 6 bases; nucleotides not matched to a gene: 13. The CDR3 loop is CSARVNSEQGGHGYTF. The CDR3 nucleotides are TGCAGTGCTAGAGTCAACTCCGAACAGGGGGGGCATGGCTACACCTTC.

The sample holds a few counts of this clonotype. This chain joins TRBV30 and TRBJ1-1; D remains unclear. Germline assignment: CDR1 GTSNPN and CDR2 SVGIG (reference sequence). The CDR3 loop spans 15 amino acids. The V and J ends lost 3 bases and 4 bases respectively, with 18 bases between them. CDR3 sequence: CAWSPGLRWGTEAFF. The CDR3 DNA reads as TGTGCCTGGAGCCCCGGGCTCCGATGGGGCACTGAAGCTTTCTTT.

This chain's CDR3 is CAIRQQGGLDEQYF. Written as DNA, the CDR3 is TGTGCCATCAGACAACAGGGGGGGCTGGACGAGCAGTACTTC. This chain connects TRBV10-3 to TRBJ2-1; tentative D call: TRBD1 (8 bases). The DNA end is more similar to TRBJ2-7, so the J call may be wrong. The CDR3 is made up of 14 amino acids. In germline, CDR1 is ENHRY, CDR2 SYGVKD.

This clonotype was picked up one time. This chain joins TRBV6-1 and TRBJ1-2; unclear D gene. This CDR3 spans 13 amino acids. V lost 6 bases and J lost 8, with 16 bases in between. Germline V CDR1 and CDR2: MNHNS, SASEGT. In DNA, the CDR3 is TGTGCCAGCAGATTAAGTGGCCAGGAAGGCTACACCTTC. It codes for CASRLSGQEGYTF.

The V and J genes are TRBV5-6 and TRBJ1-2; perhaps TRBD1 as D (5 bases). CDR3 size: 16 residues. V lost 5 bases and J 6 bases, leaving 23 bases between the germline ends. In germline, CDR1 is SGHDT, CDR2 YYEEEE. The CDR3 DNA reads as TGTGCCAGCAGTCAAAATTCGGGACGGGATTGGCATGGCTACACCTTC. This sequence encodes CASSQNSGRDWHGYTF.

The chain has TRBV20-1 and TRBJ1-1; unclear D gene. V was clipped by 7 bases and J by 6 bases, with 9 bases between them. Germline V gene data show CDR1 as DFQATT and CDR2 as SNEGSKA (reference sequence). The CDR3 covers 10 residues. The CDR3 reads CSVTRAEAFF. CDR3 DNA: TGCAGTGTTACTCGGGCTGAAGCTTTCTTT.

In DNA form, the CDR3 reads TGCAGTGCTCCACCTGGACAGGTCGGGACAGATACGCAGTATTTT. It yields the protein CSAPPGQVGTDTQYF. The chain links TRBV20-1 to TRBJ2-3; 7 nucleotides align to TRBD1. The germline CDR1 and CDR2 sequences are DFQATT and SNEGSKA (reference sequence). V shed 5 bases, J shed 3 bases, and the junction held 11 bases outside the gene matches. This CDR3 spans 15 amino acids.